A selection of T cell receptor beta chains follows, all from one sample in a study of blood T cell repertoires in COVID-19. TCRdb's copy holds only in-frame clones and misses some; the assay was immunoSEQ multiplex PCR. The repertoire consists of around 320,000 clones, with approximately 89% occurring once and the leading ten covering approximately 7.2%. The sample taken for sequencing was peripheral blood. The source is a woman in her 30s who had recovered from COVID-19. The CDR3 runs from the conserved cysteine through the conserved F or W. The D gene is left open where the match is weak. Part of the rows lack a size; the others show once, few, many or a class for expanded clones.

v_call: TRBV12-3/TRBV12-4
d_call: .
j_call: TRBJ2-2
clone_size: .
cdr3_nt: TGTGCCAGCAGTCAGGGGTTCGGGGAGCTGTTTTTT
cdr3_aa: CASSQGFGELFF

v_call: TRBV19
d_call: .
j_call: TRBJ2-6
clone_size: .
cdr3_nt: TGTGCCGCCAGGGCACTCTCTGGGGCCAACGTCCTGACTTTC
cdr3_aa: CAARALSGANVLTF

v_call: TRBV11-2
d_call: .
j_call: TRBJ2-2
clone_size: once
cdr3_nt: TGTGCCAGCAGCTGGTCAGGGTCCACCGGGGAGCTGTTTTTT
cdr3_aa: CASSWSGSTGELFF

v_call: TRBV6-5
d_call: TRBD1
j_call: TRBJ1-5
clone_size: .
cdr3_nt: TGTGCCAGCAGTTTCAGGGGGCAAGATCAGCCCCAGCATTTT
cdr3_aa: CASSFRGQDQPQHF

v_call: TRBV24-1
d_call: .
j_call: TRBJ2-3
clone_size: .
cdr3_nt: TGTGCCACCTACGACAGGAACACAGATACGCAGTATTTT
cdr3_aa: CATYDRNTDTQYF

v_call: TRBV3-1/TRBV3-2
d_call: .
j_call: TRBJ2-7
clone_size: .
cdr3_nt: TGTGCCAGCAGCCAAGAGCGGGGGCTCGACGAGCAGTACTTC
cdr3_aa: CASSQERGLDEQYF

v_call: TRBV5-6
d_call: TRBD1
j_call: TRBJ1-1
clone_size: .
cdr3_nt: TGTGCCAGCAGCCCCCAGGGGGGCCTGAACACTGAAGCTTTCTTT
cdr3_aa: CASSPQGGLNTEAFF

v_call: TRBV7-2
d_call: TRBD1
j_call: TRBJ1-5
clone_size: .
cdr3_nt: TGTGCCAGCAGCTTGACAGGGCTCGAGCCCCAGCATTTT
cdr3_aa: CASSLTGLEPQHF

v_call: TRBV20-1
d_call: .
j_call: TRBJ1-1
clone_size: .
cdr3_nt: TGCAGTGCTATAAAGAACACTGAAGCTTTCTTT
cdr3_aa: CSAIKNTEAFF

v_call: TRBV6-2/TRBV6-3
d_call: .
j_call: TRBJ2-1
clone_size: .
cdr3_nt: TGTGCCAGCAGTTACTCTAGACAGAGCTCCTACAATGAGCAGTTCTTC
cdr3_aa: CASSYSRQSSYNEQFF

v_call: TRBV3-1/TRBV3-2
d_call: .
j_call: TRBJ2-1
clone_size: .
cdr3_nt: TGTGCCAGCAGCCCTTATGGACTGCACGGTGTTGTGCAGTTCTTC
cdr3_aa: CASSPYGLHGVVQFF

v_call: TRBV6-5
d_call: .
j_call: TRBJ2-7
clone_size: .
cdr3_nt: TGTGCCAGCTCGGAGCTCCCGACCTACGAGCAGTACTTC
cdr3_aa: CASSELPTYEQYF

v_call: TRBV28
d_call: TRBD2
j_call: TRBJ2-1
clone_size: .
cdr3_nt: TGTGCCAGCAGATCGATAGCGGGGGGATCCTACAATGAGCAGTTCTTC
cdr3_aa: CASRSIAGGSYNEQFF

v_call: TRBV19
d_call: .
j_call: TRBJ1-5
clone_size: .
cdr3_nt: TGTGCCAGTAGTTCTGGAACAGGGTCCGGTCAGCCCCAGCATTTT
cdr3_aa: CASSSGTGSGQPQHF

v_call: TRBV7-3
d_call: .
j_call: TRBJ2-1
clone_size: .
cdr3_nt: TGTGCCAGCAGCTTAGGGGACTTTTACAATGAGCAGTTCTTC
cdr3_aa: CASSLGDFYNEQFF

v_call: TRBV6-5
d_call: TRBD2
j_call: TRBJ2-3
clone_size: .
cdr3_nt: TGTGCCAGCCCCCCGGGGGGAAGCACAGATACGCAGTATTTT
cdr3_aa: CASPPGGSTDTQYF

v_call: TRBV6-5
d_call: .
j_call: TRBJ1-5
clone_size: .
cdr3_nt: TGTGCCAGCAGTTACAGGGCAGGGGTTAATCAGCCCCAGCATTTT
cdr3_aa: CASSYRAGVNQPQHF

v_call: TRBV5-1
d_call: TRBD2
j_call: TRBJ2-7
clone_size: .
cdr3_nt: TGCGCCAGCAGCTTTTCTAGCGGGGGGACCTACGAGCAGTACTTC
cdr3_aa: CASSFSSGGTYEQYF

v_call: TRBV9
d_call: .
j_call: TRBJ2-2
clone_size: .
cdr3_nt: TGTGCCAGCAGCGTTGAGGGTTCCTACTCATACACCGGGGAGCTGTTTTTT
cdr3_aa: CASSVEGSYSYTGELFF

v_call: TRBV7-9
d_call: .
j_call: TRBJ2-7
clone_size: .
cdr3_nt: TGTGCCAGCAGCTCGAAGGGGGGACAGAACGAGCAGTACTTC
cdr3_aa: CASSSKGGQNEQYF

v_call: TRBV7-3
d_call: TRBD1
j_call: TRBJ2-3
clone_size: .
cdr3_nt: TGTGCCAGCAGCTTTCAAGGGGGCCGGGATACGCAGTATTTT
cdr3_aa: CASSFQGGRDTQYF

v_call: TRBV6-5
d_call: .
j_call: TRBJ2-1
clone_size: once
cdr3_nt: TGTGCCAGCCGCCTCCTTTGGCGGTCATACAATGAGCAGTTCTTC
cdr3_aa: CASRLLWRSYNEQFF

v_call: TRBV5-6
d_call: TRBD2
j_call: TRBJ2-3
clone_size: .
cdr3_nt: TGTGCCAGCAACTTAGGGACTATTCCAGATACGCAGTATTTT
cdr3_aa: CASNLGTIPDTQYF

v_call: TRBV7-3
d_call: .
j_call: TRBJ2-1
clone_size: .
cdr3_nt: TGTGCCAGCAGCCTAGGGGGGGCGAATGAGCAGTTCTTC
cdr3_aa: CASSLGGANEQFF

v_call: TRBV4-2
d_call: TRBD2
j_call: TRBJ2-5
clone_size: .
cdr3_nt: TGTGCCAGCAGCCAAGGTCCGCTAGCGGGGATTAAAGAGACCCAGTACTTC
cdr3_aa: CASSQGPLAGIKETQYF

v_call: TRBV6-2/TRBV6-3
d_call: TRBD1
j_call: TRBJ1-2
clone_size: .
cdr3_nt: TGTGCCAGCAGCCTGGGACAGGGGGTGCTTGGCTATGGCTACACCTTC
cdr3_aa: CASSLGQGVLGYGYTF

v_call: TRBV2
d_call: .
j_call: TRBJ2-7
clone_size: once
cdr3_nt: TGTGCCAGCAGTCAATCTGGACAGACGACCTACGAGCAGTACTTC
cdr3_aa: CASSQSGQTTYEQYF

v_call: TRBV18
d_call: TRBD1
j_call: TRBJ1-3
clone_size: .
cdr3_nt: TGTGCCAGCTCACCAGTTTTCGACAGGGCTGGAAACACCATATATTTT
cdr3_aa: CASSPVFDRAGNTIYF

v_call: TRBV12-3/TRBV12-4
d_call: .
j_call: TRBJ1-1
clone_size: .
cdr3_nt: TGTGCCAGCAGCCTGGGCTCAAACACTGAAGCTTTCTTT
cdr3_aa: CASSLGSNTEAFF

v_call: TRBV28
d_call: .
j_call: TRBJ1-2
clone_size: .
cdr3_nt: TGTGCCAGCAGAAACGGGGTTTCCTATGGCTACACCTTC
cdr3_aa: CASRNGVSYGYTF

v_call: TRBV6-5
d_call: .
j_call: TRBJ1-5
clone_size: .
cdr3_nt: TGTGCCAGCAGATTAGAGGCCGTCGGGCAGCCCCAGCATTTT
cdr3_aa: CASRLEAVGQPQHF

v_call: TRBV24-1
d_call: TRBD1
j_call: TRBJ2-3
clone_size: .
cdr3_nt: TGTGCCACCAGTGATTACCGGGACAGGGACACAGATACGCAGTATTTT
cdr3_aa: CATSDYRDRDTDTQYF

v_call: TRBV2
d_call: .
j_call: TRBJ1-2
clone_size: many
cdr3_nt: TGTGCCAGCAGCGTGGACAAGAACTATGGCTACACCTTC
cdr3_aa: CASSVDKNYGYTF

v_call: TRBV19
d_call: .
j_call: TRBJ1-3
clone_size: .
cdr3_nt: TGTGCCAGTAGTATTACCTACTTGGGAGGCACCCCTGGAAACACCATATATTTT
cdr3_aa: CASSITYLGGTPGNTIYF

v_call: TRBV4-2
d_call: TRBD1
j_call: TRBJ1-6
clone_size: .
cdr3_nt: TGTGCCAGCAGCCAAGGGTTTATGACAGGGGTTTCACCCCTCCACTTT
cdr3_aa: CASSQGFMTGVSPLHF

v_call: TRBV5-4
d_call: TRBD1
j_call: TRBJ2-2
clone_size: few
cdr3_nt: TGTGCCAGCAGACCCCGACAGGGGTCAACCGGGGAGCTGTTTTTT
cdr3_aa: CASRPRQGSTGELFF

v_call: TRBV19
d_call: TRBD1
j_call: TRBJ1-1
clone_size: .
cdr3_nt: TGTGCCAGTAGGAACCAGGGGGCATCTCAATTTTTATACACTGAAGCTTTCTTT
cdr3_aa: CASRNQGASQFLYTEAFF

v_call: TRBV11-2
d_call: TRBD2
j_call: TRBJ2-5
clone_size: .
cdr3_nt: TGTGCCAGCAGCGCCGGGACTAGCGGGTTCCAAGAGACCCAGTACTTC
cdr3_aa: CASSAGTSGFQETQYF

v_call: TRBV7-9
d_call: .
j_call: TRBJ1-2
clone_size: .
cdr3_nt: TGTGCCAGCAGCCCCATTGGGGGGTTTGTAAAGCTGGGAGCTTGGGGCTACACCTTC
cdr3_aa: CASSPIGGFVKLGAWGYTF

v_call: TRBV7-9
d_call: .
j_call: TRBJ1-4
clone_size: .
cdr3_nt: TGTGCCAGCAGCTTAGTCACGGGATCAGAAGAAAAACTGTTTTTT
cdr3_aa: CASSLVTGSEEKLFF

v_call: TRBV4-2
d_call: TRBD2
j_call: TRBJ2-2
clone_size: .
cdr3_nt: TGTGCCAGCAGCCAAGGGACCGGGGTAGCGGGGGATGCACACACCGGGGAGCTGTTTTTT
cdr3_aa: CASSQGTGVAGDAHTGELFF

v_call: TRBV6-5
d_call: .
j_call: TRBJ1-1
clone_size: .
cdr3_nt: TGTGCCAGCAGGGACACTCTGAACACTGAAGCTTTCTTT
cdr3_aa: CASRDTLNTEAFF

v_call: TRBV7-2
d_call: .
j_call: TRBJ1-3
clone_size: .
cdr3_nt: TGTGCCAGCAGCTCCAGGGCCAGCTCTGGAAACACCATATATTTT
cdr3_aa: CASSSRASSGNTIYF

v_call: TRBV7-9
d_call: .
j_call: TRBJ2-5
clone_size: .
cdr3_nt: TGTGCCAGCGCATGGGGAGAGCAAGAGACCCAGTACTTC
cdr3_aa: CASAWGEQETQYF

v_call: TRBV3-1/TRBV3-2
d_call: TRBD1
j_call: TRBJ1-6
clone_size: .
cdr3_nt: TGTGCCAGCAGCCAGGGGACAGGGGAATACTCACCCCTCCACTTT
cdr3_aa: CASSQGTGEYSPLHF

v_call: TRBV7-9
d_call: TRBD2
j_call: TRBJ2-1
clone_size: .
cdr3_nt: TGTGCCAGCAGCTTAGCGGGGACTAGGCACAATGAGCAGTTCTTC
cdr3_aa: CASSLAGTRHNEQFF

v_call: TRBV6-6
d_call: .
j_call: TRBJ1-1
clone_size: few
cdr3_nt: TGTGCCAGCAGTTCCACAGGCACTGAAGCTTTCTTT
cdr3_aa: CASSSTGTEAFF

v_call: TRBV7-2
d_call: .
j_call: TRBJ2-3
clone_size: .
cdr3_nt: TGTGCCAGCAGCTTAGGGGCCACAGCAGATACGCAGTATTTT
cdr3_aa: CASSLGATADTQYF

v_call: TRBV25-1
d_call: TRBD1
j_call: TRBJ2-7
clone_size: .
cdr3_nt: TGTGCCAGCAGCCTACCAGGGGGATACGAGCAGTACTTC
cdr3_aa: CASSLPGGYEQYF

v_call: TRBV6-5
d_call: .
j_call: TRBJ1-1
clone_size: .
cdr3_nt: TGTGCCAGCAGCCCGACAGACGCCACTGAAGCTTTCTTT
cdr3_aa: CASSPTDATEAFF

v_call: TRBV18
d_call: .
j_call: TRBJ1-2
clone_size: once
cdr3_nt: TGTGCCAGCTCACCAGGAGGGAATGGCTACACCTTC
cdr3_aa: CASSPGGNGYTF

v_call: TRBV7-2
d_call: .
j_call: TRBJ1-1
clone_size: .
cdr3_nt: TGTGCCAGCAGCCCTCAGGTGGGGGGGCCCACTGAAGCTTTCTTT
cdr3_aa: CASSPQVGGPTEAFF

v_call: TRBV10-3
d_call: .
j_call: TRBJ2-3
clone_size: once
cdr3_nt: TGTGCCACTTACCGGGGACAACAGAGCACAGATACGCAGTATTTT
cdr3_aa: CATYRGQQSTDTQYF

v_call: TRBV6-2/TRBV6-3
d_call: .
j_call: TRBJ1-2
clone_size: .
cdr3_nt: TGTGCCAGCAGTTGGACAGAGTCTAACTATGGCTACACCTTC
cdr3_aa: CASSWTESNYGYTF

v_call: TRBV6-5
d_call: TRBD1
j_call: TRBJ1-2
clone_size: .
cdr3_nt: TGTGCCAGCAGCCTGGACAGGGGCGGGAGGTATGGCTACACCTTC
cdr3_aa: CASSLDRGGRYGYTF